A selection of T cell receptor beta chains follows, all from one sample in a study of technical replicates of blood from several donors. Method: immunoSEQ multiplex PCR; TCRdb's copy keeps in-frame clones and lacks some. Altogether 95,000 to 100,000 clones are present, under 96% being singletons, with the ten largest covering approximately 0.21%. The sample was T cells isolated from PBMCs. The receptors here all came from a human donor in good health. Both conserved end residues are part of each CDR3. The D gene is left open where the match is weak. Rows may omit the clone size; those that give it use once, few, many or a size class.

TRBD1	TRBV7-9	once	TRBJ2-7	CASSQPSGTGRYEQYF	TGTGCCAGCAGCCAGCCGAGCGGGACAGGGCGTTACGAGCAGTACTTC
.	TRBV6-5	.	TRBJ1-1	CASSPGLLNTEAFF	TGTGCCAGCAGCCCGGGACTTTTGAACACTGAAGCTTTCTTT
TRBD2	TRBV28	.	TRBJ2-3	CASSLYLGSGSLNTQYF	TGTGCCAGCAGTTTATATCTGGGTAGCGGGAGTCTAAATACGCAGTATTTT
TRBD2	TRBV6-1	.	TRBJ2-1	CASSETSGGVGEQFF	TGTGCCAGCAGTGAAACCAGCGGGGGGGTTGGGGAGCAGTTCTTC
TRBD2	TRBV18	.	TRBJ2-5	CASSPPAGTQETQYF	TGTGCCAGCTCACCTCCAGCGGGGACCCAAGAGACCCAGTACTTC
TRBD1	TRBV5-4	.	TRBJ2-7	CASSSRQGFRYEQYF	TGTGCCAGCAGCTCTCGACAGGGATTCAGGTACGAGCAGTACTTC
TRBD1	TRBV9	once	TRBJ1-1	CASSSDRGNTEAFF	TGTGCCAGCAGCTCGGACAGGGGGAACACTGAAGCTTTCTTT
.	TRBV10-1	once	TRBJ1-1	CASSESTGWRTEAFF	TGCGCCAGCAGTGAGTCGACAGGCTGGAGGACTGAAGCTTTCTTT
.	TRBV28	.	TRBJ1-5	CASSGNRDTFDQPQHF	TGTGCCAGCAGTGGGAACCGGGACACCTTCGATCAGCCCCAGCATTTT
.	TRBV18	.	TRBJ1-1	CASSPNGGRYTEAFF	TGTGCCAGCTCACCAAATGGGGGGAGATATACTGAAGCTTTCTTT
.	TRBV9	.	TRBJ2-5	CASSVEGLAQETQYF	TGTGCCAGCAGCGTAGAAGGGCTAGCCCAAGAGACCCAGTACTTC
.	TRBV19	.	TRBJ2-7	CASSPRGEGLDEQYF	TGTGCCAGTAGTCCCCGGGGTGAAGGGCTTGACGAGCAGTACTTC
.	TRBV25-1	.	TRBJ1-2	CASGAGDGYTF	TGTGCCAGCGGCGCCGGGGATGGCTACACCTTC
TRBD2	TRBV5-4	.	TRBJ2-7	CASSLDIAGLSYEQYF	TGTGCCAGCAGCTTGGATATAGCGGGGCTCTCCTACGAGCAGTACTTC
TRBD1	TRBV5-1	.	TRBJ1-6	CASSATTGGNSPLHF	TGCGCCAGCAGCGCGACGACAGGGGGAAATTCACCCCTCCACTTT
.	TRBV6-4	.	TRBJ2-7	CASSVAGDNSYEQYF	TGTGCCAGCAGTGTGGCGGGGGACAACTCCTACGAGCAGTACTTC
.	TRBV10-2	.	TRBJ1-5	CASSPPGGHDQPQHF	TGCGCCAGCAGCCCCCCGGGGGGGCACGATCAGCCCCAGCATTTT
.	TRBV19	.	TRBJ2-3	CASSIGGSPAKDTQYF	TGTGCCAGTAGTATAGGAGGGAGTCCCGCGAAGGATACGCAGTATTTT
.	TRBV7-9	.	TRBJ1-3	CASSLVLLVTPDSGNTIYF	TGTGCCAGCAGCTTAGTACTTTTGGTAACTCCTGACTCTGGAAACACCATATATTTT
TRBD1	TRBV15	.	TRBJ1-5	CATSTGGGNQPQHF	TGTGCCACCAGCACAGGGGGTGGCAATCAGCCCCAGCATTTT
.	TRBV30	.	TRBJ2-3	CAWSVLRTASTDTQYF	TGTGCCTGGAGTGTACTAAGGACAGCTAGCACAGATACGCAGTATTTT
.	TRBV6-5	.	TRBJ1-2	CASSYGSGLYGYTF	TGTGCCAGCAGTTACGGTTCGGGTCTCTATGGCTACACCTTC
TRBD2	TRBV2	.	TRBJ2-2	CASSGGGGRRTGELFF	TGTGCCAGCAGTGGAGGAGGCGGGAGGCGTACCGGGGAGCTGTTTTTT
.	TRBV19	.	TRBJ1-1	CASSIDTDTEAFF	TGTGCCAGTAGTATAGATACAGACACTGAAGCTTTCTTT
.	TRBV5-6	.	TRBJ2-3	CASSLENLDTQYF	TGTGCCAGCAGCTTGGAAAACTTAGATACGCAGTATTTT
.	TRBV5-1	once	TRBJ2-2	CASSSSGELFF	TGCGCCAGCAGCTCGTCCGGGGAGCTGTTTTTT